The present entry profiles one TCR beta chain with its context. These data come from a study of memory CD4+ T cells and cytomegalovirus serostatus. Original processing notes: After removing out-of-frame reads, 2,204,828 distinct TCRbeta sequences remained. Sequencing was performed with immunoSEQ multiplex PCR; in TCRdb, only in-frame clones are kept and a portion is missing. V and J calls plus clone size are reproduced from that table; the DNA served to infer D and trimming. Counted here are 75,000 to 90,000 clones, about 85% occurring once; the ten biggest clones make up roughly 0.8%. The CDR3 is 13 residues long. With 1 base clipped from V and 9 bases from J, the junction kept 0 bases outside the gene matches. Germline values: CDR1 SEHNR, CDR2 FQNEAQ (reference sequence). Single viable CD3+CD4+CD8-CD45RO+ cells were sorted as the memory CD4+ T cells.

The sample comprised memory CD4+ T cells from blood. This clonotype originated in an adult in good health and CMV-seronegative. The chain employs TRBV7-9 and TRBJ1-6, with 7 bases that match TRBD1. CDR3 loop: CASSLGQGSPLHF. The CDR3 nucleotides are TGTGCCAGCAGCTTAGGACAGGGTTCACCCCTCCACTTT.